This T cell receptor beta chain comes out of a study of blood T cell repertoires in COVID-19. Produced via immunoSEQ multiplex PCR; TCRdb's table is partial and in-frame only. Of 70,000 or so clones in the sample, 76% were seen once. The CDR3 is made up of 14 amino acids. Germline V gene data show CDR1 as SQVTM and CDR2 as ANQGSEA. V was pared by 5 bases and J by 10 bases, with 14 bases of the junction left unmatched. The J gene is TRBJ2-1, the V gene TRBV29-1; 7 positions agree with TRBD2. The sequence was collected from a man aged 60 to 69 with COVID-19, enrolled during active disease. The sequencing sample was made of peripheral blood. CDR3 nucleotides: TGCAGCGTTTTGCGTAGCGGGTTCCCAGGGGAGCAGTTCTTC. Protein product: CSVLRSGFPGEQFF.